This entry describes one TCR beta chain. The V gene lost 0 bases and the J gene lost 1 base, with 10 bases spanning the gap. The CDR3 spans 15 residues. Germline CDR1 SGHRS, CDR2 YFSETQ. These data come from a study of T cell responses to AZD1222 COVID-19 vaccine. Generated by immunoSEQ multiplex PCR, the TCRdb table keeps only in-frame clones and is missing some. The sample consists of 100,000 to 150,000 clones, under 85% of them appearing once. The sequences come from peripheral blood, collected on day 0 of AZD1222 vaccination. V gene TRBV5-1 combines with J gene TRBJ1-1; D is unresolved. The receptor's source is an adult in good health. This chain's CDR3 is CASSLGVGRNTEAFF. CDR3 DNA sequence: TGCGCCAGCAGCTTGGGCGTGGGCAGGAACACTGAAGCTTTCTTT.